The 7 T cell receptor beta chains presented below share a single source sample, sequenced in a study of siplizumab effects on memory and regulatory T cells. Repertoires were generated with immunoSEQ multiplex PCR, while TCRdb's copy carries only in-frame clones and drops some. The table lists more than 95,000 clones, approximately 94% of them singletons. What was sequenced was CD4+ T cells sorted from blood. The receptors come from a human donor in good health.

The chain couples TRBV29-1 to TRBJ1-2, with 7 nucleotides matching TRBD1. CDR3 length: 13 residues. Trimming removed 3 bases from V and 6 bases from J; junction bases left unmatched: 7. CDR1 is SQVTM and CDR2 is ANQGSEA in the germline V gene. CDR3 in amino acids: CSVEGRGSDGYTF. The CDR3 DNA reads as TGCAGCGTTGAGGGCAGGGGGTCGGATGGCTACACCTTC. Full variable domain (rest looked up from reference TRBV29-1 and TRBJ1-2): SAVISQKPSRDICQRGTSLTIQCQVDSQVTMMFWYRQQPGQSLTLIATANQGSEATYESGFVIDKFPISRPNLTFSTLTVSNMSPEDSSIYLCSVEGRGSDGYTFGSGTRLTVV.

CDR3 loop: CASSPGQHTDTQYF. The CDR3 region has the DNA TGCGCCAGCAGCCCCGGACAACACACAGATACGCAGTATTTT. The chain carries TRBV5-1 and TRBJ2-3, with D possibly TRBD1 on 5 matching bases. The CDR3 totals 14 residues. Trimming removed 4 bases from V and 2 bases from J, with 11 bases in between. Germline CDR1 reads SGHRS; CDR2 reads YFSETQ.

The gene calls are TRBV19 and TRBJ1-2, with TRBD1 matching 8 bases. V lost 8 bases to trimming and J lost 0 bases; unmatched junction nucleotides: 11. From germline, CDR1 is LNHDA and CDR2 SQIVND (reference sequence). This CDR3 has 16 amino acids. In DNA form, the CDR3 reads TGTGCCAGTTCCTCGAGGGACAGGCCCGCTAACTATGGCTACACCTTC. Translating gives CASSSRDRPANYGYTF.

This chain joins TRBV12-5 and TRBJ2-1, with 15 bases that match TRBD2. Germline assignment: CDR1 LGHNT and CDR2 FRNRAP. The CDR3 consists of 17 residues. V dropped 2 bases and J dropped 6; count of bases not matched to a gene: 5. Here the CDR3 reads CASGLRPGLAGGNEQFF. The CDR3 DNA is TGTGCTAGTGGTTTGCGGCCGGGACTAGCGGGAGGCAATGAGCAGTTCTTC. Full variable domain (outside the CDR3, taken from reference TRBV12-5 and TRBJ2-1): DARVTQTPRHKVTEMGQEVTMRCQPILGHNTVFWYRQTMMQGLELLAYFRNRAPLDDSGMPKDRFSAEMPDATLATLKIQPSEPRDSAVYFCASGLRPGLAGGNEQFFGPGTRLTVL.

This clone was detected once. V is TRBV5-8 and J is TRBJ1-4; the D gene is possibly TRBD1 (5 bases). This CDR3 has 13 amino acids. From germline, CDR1 is SGHTS and CDR2 YDEGEE. V was clipped by 0 bases and J by 12 bases, with 12 bases between them. CDR3 coding DNA: TGTGCCAGCAGCTTGGGGGGCCCTCTTCAACTGTTTTTT. The encoded protein is CASSLGGPLQLFF.

The V gene is TRBV5-1, the J gene TRBJ1-1, with D unclear. This CDR3 spans 13 amino acids. The V and J ends lost 0 bases and 1 base respectively, with 4 bases between them. Germline V gives CDR1 SGHRS, CDR2 YFSETQ. The CDR3 DNA is TGCGCCAGCAGCTTGGGGCCGAACACTGAAGCTTTCTTT. Its protein is CASSLGPNTEAFF.

This rearrangement joins TRBV15 to TRBJ2-1; D is perhaps TRBD1 (5 bases). Per germline, CDR1 LNHNV and CDR2 YYDKDF (reference sequence). The CDR3 spans 12 residues. The V end lost 0 bases, the J end lost 15 bases, and 12 bases lay between the germline ends. This chain's CDR3 is CATSRDSRAVFF. CDR3 nucleotides: TGTGCCACCAGCAGAGATAGCAGGGCCGTGTTCTTC.